These T cell receptor beta chains were read from a single sample in a study of early T cells in non-severe SARS-CoV-2 infection. TCRdb passed the 5' RACE reads through MiXCR, listing each CDR3 protein once. The sample contains 30,000 to 40,000 distinct CDR3 sequences, about 4.7% of which appear only once. The sequenced material came from whole blood. The source of these receptors is an adult who was a healthcare worker with PCR-confirmed SARS-CoV-2 infection or an uninfected control (not recorded which). Each CDR3 is given with its conserved first and last residue. A D gene is named only where the DNA matches it firmly. Where a row states a size, it is once, few, many or the class of an expanded clone; other rows omit it.

D gene	J gene	clone size	V gene	CDR3 protein	CDR3 DNA
TRBD1	TRBJ2-7	many	TRBV7-2	CASSFLQGAHEQYF	TGTGCCAGCAGCTTCCTACAGGGGGCCCACGAGCAGTACTTC
TRBD2	TRBJ2-1	many	TRBV4-1	CASSQARGGLYNEQFF	TGCGCCAGCAGCCAAGCTCGGGGGGGCTTATACAATGAGCAGTTCTTC
TRBD1	TRBJ1-1	many	TRBV9	CASSSITGAWNTEAFF	TGTGCCAGCAGCTCAATCACAGGGGCGTGGAACACTGAAGCTTTCTTT
NA	TRBJ2-1	many	TRBV6-5	CASSSYKGLSYNEQFF	TGTGCCAGCAGCTCTTACAAGGGCCTTTCCTACAATGAGCAGTTCTTC
NA	TRBJ1-1	NA	TRBV3-1	CASSHLRGKAFF	TGTGCCAGCAGCCATTTGCGGGGAAAAGCTTTCTTT
NA	TRBJ1-1	NA	TRBV29-1	CSVVEATEAFF	TGCAGCGTTGTGGAGGCCACTGAAGCTTTCTTT
TRBD1	TRBJ1-4	many	TRBV18	CASSSGTVEKLFF	TGTGCCAGCTCATCGGGGACAGTTGAAAAACTGTTTTTT
NA	TRBJ1-5	few	TRBV2	CASSPDSNQPQHF	TGTGCCAGCAGTCCTGATAGCAATCAGCCCCAGCATTTT
TRBD1	TRBJ2-5	many	TRBV18	CASSTSTGSETQYF	TGTGCCAGCTCAACGTCGACAGGGTCAGAGACCCAGTACTTC
TRBD1	TRBJ2-1	many	TRBV7-2	CASRFTGANEQFF	TGTGCCAGCAGATTCACAGGGGCCAATGAGCAGTTCTTC
NA	TRBJ1-4	many	TRBV19	CASSTLDEKLFF	TGTGCCAGTAGTACCCTAGACGAAAAACTGTTTTTT
NA	TRBJ2-3	NA	TRBV11-3	CASAGKDTQYF	TGTGCCAGCGCGGGAAAAGATACGCAGTATTTT
NA	TRBJ1-1	few	TRBV11-3	CASSLGVDLEAFF	TGTGCCAGCAGCTTAGGGGTAGATCTTGAAGCTTTCTTT
TRBD1	TRBJ2-1	many	TRBV7-3	CASSLSPTGEHNEQFF	TGTGCCAGCAGCTTAAGTCCGACAGGGGAACACAATGAGCAGTTCTTC
TRBD1	TRBJ1-1	few	TRBV4-2	CASSRDPFPGGTEAFF	TGTGCCAGCAGCCGAGACCCCTTCCCAGGGGGCACTGAAGCTTTCTTT
TRBD2	TRBJ2-5	many	TRBV20-1	CSAPTSGGAGTSQETQYF	TGCAGTGCTCCCACTAGCGGGGGGGCAGGTACCAGCCAAGAGACCCAGTACTTC
NA	TRBJ1-2	many	TRBV20-1	CSASGARGYGYTF	TGCAGTGCTAGTGGCGCGAGGGGCTATGGCTACACCTTC
NA	TRBJ1-1	few	TRBV10-3	CAITRALRTEAFF	TGTGCCATCACCAGGGCGCTGCGAACTGAAGCTTTCTTT
NA	TRBJ2-3	few	TRBV24-1	CATRGEGDTQYF	TGTGCCACCAGGGGCGAGGGGGATACGCAGTATTTT
NA	TRBJ2-7	many	TRBV3-1	CASSPASGPYEQYF	TGTGCCAGCAGCCCAGCATCCGGGCCCTACGAGCAGTACTTC
NA	TRBJ1-1	many	TRBV29-1	CSVDGLNTEAFF	TGCAGCGTTGACGGACTGAACACTGAAGCTTTCTTT